The next 20 T cell receptor beta chains were all read from a single sample in a study of T cell repertoires in cytomegalovirus infection. Their recognized antigens are unknown. MiXCR, applied by TCRdb to the reads, yields one record per CDR3 protein. Of 370,000 or so distinct CDR3 sequences listed, roughly 34% are singletons. The material was cultured PBMCs, obtained from culture after CMV antigen stimulation. These receptors all come from a human donor in good health (CMV status not recorded). Some clones in this sample may be carry-over from other donors' samples.

Here the CDR3 DNA reads TGTGCCAGCAGTTACCTCACCAAGAACTATGGCTACACCTTC. Translating it yields CASSYLTKNYGYTF. The chain has TRBV6-5 and TRBJ1-2; D ambiguous. Trimming shortened V by 2 bases and J by 2 bases, and 9 bases separated the two germline ends. The CDR3 is 14 residues long. The germline V gene encodes CDR1 MNHEY and CDR2 SVGAGI.

The rearrangement links TRBV19 to TRBJ2-1; D is uncertain. Germline CDR1 reads LNHDA; CDR2 reads SQIVND (reference sequence). The CDR3 spans 13 residues. V was pared by 5 bases and J by 3 bases, with 8 bases between. CDR3 nucleotide sequence: TGTGCCAGTAGTCCCCTAGACTACAATGAGCAGTTCTTC. Translation: CASSPLDYNEQFF.

The chain recombines TRBV11-2 with TRBJ1-1; TRBD1 agrees at 7 bases. Trimming at V came to 6 bases and at J to 4 bases, leaving 11 bases not matched to a gene. Germline lookup yields CDR1 SGHAT and CDR2 FQNNGV. The CDR3 consists of 15 residues. CDR3 DNA: TGTGCCAGCAGGGACGTCGACAGGGTTGCCACTGAAGCTTTCTTT. Its translation: CASRDVDRVATEAFF.

On this clonotype itself: This may come from a read error, since a much larger clone is one base off. V gene TRBV10-3 combines with J gene TRBJ2-3, with 10 bases aligning to TRBD2. The germline V gene encodes CDR1 ENHRY and CDR2 SYGVKD. This CDR3 spans 14 amino acids. With V trimmed by 6 bases and J by 0 bases, 0 bases remained unmatched. CDR3 residues: CAIRTSGSTDTQYF. The CDR3 bases are TGTGCCATCAGGACTAGCGGGAGCACAGATACGCAGTATTTT.

The rearrangement uses TRBV12-3 or TRBV12-4 and TRBJ2-7, with a possible D match to TRBD2 (5 bases). With 3 bases removed from V and 0 bases from J, the gap between germline ends came to 12 bases. The length of the CDR3 is 15 residues. The CDR3 DNA reads as TGTGCCAGCAGTTTTAAGCGGATCAGCTCCTACGAGCAGTACTTC. Translated: CASSFKRISSYEQYF.

This clonotype was counted only a few times. The chain carries TRBV6-5 and TRBJ2-4, with D perhaps given as TRBD1 or TRBD2 (5 bases each). Trimming removed 4 bases at V and 3 bases at J, with 16 bases between. In germline, CDR1 is MNHEY, CDR2 SVGAGI. The CDR3 is made up of 16 amino acids. In nucleotides, the CDR3 is TGTGCCAGCAGTTTTGGGTACGGTGGGGGCAAAAACATTCAGTACTTC. Translating gives CASSFGYGGGKNIQYF.

The V and J genes are TRBV7-2 and TRBJ1-6; 7 bases are a match to TRBD1. The CDR3 spans 15 residues. CDR1 SGHTA and CDR2 FQGNSA come from the germline V gene. V shed 7 bases, J shed 9 bases, and the junction held 12 bases outside the gene matches. The CDR3 loop reads CASNKDRAIISPLHF. CDR3 DNA sequence: TGTGCCAGCAACAAAGACAGGGCTATCATTTCACCCCTCCACTTT. The complete variable domain, with remaining parts taken from reference TRBV7-2 and TRBJ1-6, reads GAGVSQSPSNKVTEKGKDVELRCDPISGHTALYWYRQSLGQGLEFLIYFQGNSAPDKSGLPSDRFSAERTGGSVSTLTIQRTQQEDSAVYLCASNKDRAIISPLHFGNGTRLTVT.

A word on this clonotype: Relative to the germline gene, one junction end is altered; a read error may explain this. This chain links TRBV10-3 with TRBJ1-1, with D hard to call. In germline, CDR1 is ENHRY, CDR2 SYGVKD. The CDR3 covers 13 residues. CDR3 nucleotide sequence: TGTGCCATCAGTCAGTCAGTGAACACTGAAGCTTTCTTT. As protein: CAISQSVNTEAFF.

The rearrangement links TRBV28 to TRBJ1-5, with D perhaps TRBD1 (6 bases). The germline V gene encodes CDR1 MDHEN and CDR2 SYDVKM. The CDR3 is 15 residues long. Between the trimmed V and J ends, which lost 1 base and 2 bases, there was a span of 9 bases. As DNA, the CDR3 is TGTGCCAGCAGTTTATCAGGGGAAGGCAATCAGCCCCAGCATTTT. This codes for CASSLSGEGNQPQHF. The entire variable domain, with the rest obtained from reference TRBV28 and TRBJ1-5, is as follows: DVKVTQSSRYLVKRTGEKVFLECVQDMDHENMFWYRQDPGLGLRLIYFSYDVKMKEKGDIPEGYSVSREKKERFSLILESASTNQTSMYLCASSLSGEGNQPQHFGDGTRLSIL.

This clonotype was counted many times. V gene TRBV7-2 combines with J gene TRBJ2-7, with D hard to call. Germline V CDR1 and CDR2: SGHTA, FQGNSA. V dropped 4 bases and J dropped 0 bases, with 13 bases sitting between them. The CDR3 is 15 amino acids. CDR3: CASSSRAPTSYEQYF. The DNA of the CDR3 is TGTGCCAGCAGCTCCCGGGCCCCGACCTCCTACGAGCAGTACTTC.

This clonotype has only a few counts. The chain combines TRBV2 with TRBJ2-2; 8 bases align to TRBD2. Per the germline V gene, CDR1 is SNHLY and CDR2 is FYNNEI. Trimming took 6 bases from V and 1 from J; bases not matched to a gene: 4. CDR3 size: 15 residues. The CDR3 region is CASRPLAGNTGELFF. The CDR3 DNA reads as TGTGCCAGCAGGCCCCTAGCGGGGAACACCGGGGAGCTGTTTTTT.

J is TRBJ1-4 and V is TRBV12-3 or TRBV12-4; TRBD1 agrees at 7 bases. V dropped 8 bases and J dropped 4; count of bases not matched to a gene: 10. This CDR3 spans 15 amino acids. The CDR3 loop reads CASGVPGQSNEKLFF. CDR3 nucleotide sequence: TGTGCCAGCGGGGTCCCGGGACAGAGTAATGAAAAACTGTTTTTT.

The rearrangement joins TRBV5-1 to TRBJ1-4; TRBD1 might be the D (5 bases). The CDR3 is made up of 16 amino acids. The germline V gene encodes CDR1 SGHRS and CDR2 YFSETQ. The germline V and J ends were trimmed by 0 bases and 7 bases, with 16 bases remaining between them. The CDR3 spells CASSLGPSRVGEKLFF. The DNA of the CDR3 is TGCGCCAGCAGCTTGGGCCCTTCCAGGGTTGGTGAAAAACTGTTTTTT.

This clonotype was counted between two and nine times. This chain links TRBV2 with TRBJ2-1; 7 bases map to TRBD2. The CDR3 runs to 17 residues. CDR1 and CDR2 (germline): SNHLY, FYNNEI. The V segment lost 2 bases and the J segment 0 bases; nucleotides outside the gene matches: 7. The chain's CDR3 is CASSERLRTSSYNEQFF. The CDR3 DNA follows: TGTGCCAGCAGTGAACGTTTGCGGACTAGCTCCTACAATGAGCAGTTCTTC.

V is TRBV30 and J is TRBJ1-1, with D hard to call. V dropped 1 base and J dropped 1 base, with 13 bases sitting between them. The CDR3 is 15 residues long. CDR1 GTSNPN and CDR2 SVGIG come from the germline V gene (reference sequence). CDR3 sequence reads: CAWSGGWGTNTEAFF. The CDR3 DNA sequence: TGTGCCTGGAGTGGAGGGTGGGGAACGAACACTGAAGCTTTCTTT.

V usage is TRBV28 and J usage is TRBJ2-7; D might be TRBD1 (6 bases). CDR3 length: 14 residues. Trimming shortened V by 2 bases and J by 5 bases, and 13 bases separated the two germline ends. Looked up from germline, CDR1 is MDHEN and CDR2 is SYDVKM. The CDR3: CASSLENRVHEQYF. CDR3 nucleotides: TGTGCCAGCAGTTTAGAAAACAGGGTCCACGAGCAGTACTTC. Using reference TRBV28 and TRBJ2-7 for the parts outside the CDR3, the full variable domain is DVKVTQSSRYLVKRTGEKVFLECVQDMDHENMFWYRQDPGLGLRLIYFSYDVKMKEKGDIPEGYSVSREKKERFSLILESASTNQTSMYLCASSLENRVHEQYFGPGTRLTVT.

This clonotype occurred a few times. V gene TRBV27 combines with J gene TRBJ2-4, with TRBD1 identical over 11 bases. In germline, CDR1 is MNHEY, CDR2 SMNVEV (reference sequence). Unmatched junction bases numbered 2, after V lost 3 bases and J lost 7 bases. The length of the CDR3 is 14 residues. CDR3 protein: CASSLRDRGNIQYF. DNA for the CDR3: TGTGCCAGCAGTTTGAGGGACAGGGGGAACATTCAGTACTTC.

This clonotype is deemed medium-sized (0.01 to 0.1%). The junction departs from germline at one end; a sequencing error may be responsible. This chain joins TRBV12-3 or TRBV12-4 and TRBJ2-3; 8 nucleotides match TRBD1. The CDR3 contains 16 residues. The CDR3 spells CASSVAGTGDTDTQYF. In DNA, the CDR3 is TGTGCCAGCAGTGTAGCCGGGACAGGAGACACAGATACGCAGTATTTT.

This clonotype was seen many times. J is TRBJ2-7 and V is TRBV4-3; TRBD2 matches 10 bases. V lost 0 bases, J lost 3 bases, and 5 bases stayed unmatched. This CDR3 is built from 16 residues. The germline gives CDR1 LGHNA, CDR2 YSLEER. In nucleotides, the CDR3 is TGCGCCAGCAGCCAAGACTGGGCTAGCGGGAGCTACGAGCAGTACTTC. As protein: CASSQDWASGSYEQYF.

This clonotype was picked up many times. The chain links TRBV7-2 to TRBJ2-1; 9 bases line up with TRBD2. The CDR3 has 16 residues. Germline lookup yields CDR1 SGHTA and CDR2 FQGNSA. After removal of 5 bases from V and 8 bases from J, the junction contained 13 bases not matched to a gene. CDR3 region: CASSPAQREVRDEQFF. The CDR3 DNA reads TGTGCCAGCAGCCCCGCGCAGCGGGAGGTAAGGGATGAGCAGTTCTTC.